This T cell receptor (beta chain) was obtained from a study of glioma-infiltrating T cells. Study results and caveats: Tissue and blood shared very few CDR3 sequences.

Germline loops: CDR1 GTSNPN, CDR2 SVGIG (reference sequence). This CDR3 has 15 residues. V was shortened by 4 bases and J by 4 bases, with 17 bases between the two germline ends. On this clonotype: Its cognate antigen is unknown.

Using RNA template, CDR3s of TCR alpha and beta were amplified with iRepertoire arm-PCR. In TCRdb, the multiplex PCR reads were re-called with MiXCR into one record per CDR3 protein. The repertoire holds roughly 120,000 distinct CDR3 sequences, roughly 25% seen once, with around 15% in the top ten. The sequencing input was glioma tissue, nonneoplastic brain tissue, or PBMCs (not recorded which). The TCR sequence derives from a human donor with low-grade glioma or glioblastoma, undergoing nonglioma brain surgery, or in good health (not recorded which). This rearrangement joins TRBV30 to TRBJ1-5; D possibly corresponds to TRBD1 (5 bases). CDR3 amino acids: CAWIAGTETNQPQHF. CDR3 nucleotide sequence: TGTGCCTGGATTGCCGGGACGGAAACAAATCAGCCCCAGCATTTT. Full variable domain (remainder filled in from reference TRBV30 and TRBJ1-5): SQTIHQWPATLVQPVGSPLSLECTVEGTSNPNLYWYRQAAGRGLQLLFYSVGIGQISSEVPQNLSASRPQDRQFILSSKKLLLSDSGFYLCAWIAGTETNQPQHFGDGTRLSIL.